These 7 T cell receptor beta chains came from one sample sequenced in a study of shared clonotypes between healthy human individuals. Using immunoSEQ multiplex PCR, the repertoire was profiled, and TCRdb retains in-frame clones only, with some absent. The sample lists 1 million to 1.2 million clones; roughly 77% were seen once. Sequencing was done on a sample of memory CD4+ T cells from PBMCs. As for subset: CD45RA-negative fraction. All receptors derive from a man between 18 and 35 years old in good health. Some clones in this sample may be carry-over from other donors' samples.

This chain uses TRBV4-2 with TRBJ2-1, with 8 positions matching TRBD2. CDR1 and CDR2 from the germline V gene are LGHNA and YNFKEQ. This CDR3 spans 15 amino acids. Trimming removed 5 bases from V and 3 bases from J; junction bases left unmatched: 6. This chain's CDR3 is CASSDSSGSYNEQFF. CDR3 coding DNA: TGTGCCAGCAGCGATTCCAGCGGGAGCTACAATGAGCAGTTCTTC.

This chain uses TRBV5-4 with TRBJ2-1; 11 bases are a match to TRBD2. The germline V gene encodes CDR1 SGHNT and CDR2 YYREEE (reference sequence). CDR3 size: 15 residues. Unmatched junction bases numbered 3, after V lost 4 bases and J lost 3 bases. CDR3 bases: TGTGCCAGCAGCGGGACTAGCGGCAGCTACAATGAGCAGTTCTTC. It specifies CASSGTSGSYNEQFF.

This clone was observed a single time. CDR3 in DNA: TGTGCCAGCAGTCACCTGACCGCTTCACCTGGAAGTGAAAAACTGTTTTTT. Translating gives CASSHLTASPGSEKLFF. The V gene is TRBV25-1, the J gene TRBJ1-4, with unresolved D. V was pared by 5 bases and J by 7 bases, with 23 bases between. CDR1 and CDR2 from the germline V gene are MGHDK and SYGVNS. The CDR3 loop spans 17 amino acids.

For this clone: Its ends do not fully match the called genes, so a read error is possible. The chain is built from TRBV19 and TRBJ1-2; 8 nucleotides agree with TRBD1. CDR3 length: 16 residues. Germline values: CDR1 LNHDA, CDR2 SQIVND (reference sequence). This chain's CDR3 is CAGSFKPRTGIYSYTF. CDR3 coding DNA: TGTGCCGGTAGTTTCAAACCGCGGACAGGGATATATAGCTACACCTTC.

This clone was seen just once. The genes are TRBV28 and TRBJ2-7; 8 bases are a match to TRBD1. The germline V gene has CDR1 MDHEN and CDR2 SYDVKM. The ends lost 1 base at V and 3 bases at J; junction bases unmatched: 5. This CDR3 spans 15 amino acids. The CDR3: CASSLSGTGLYEQYF. The DNA of the CDR3 is TGTGCCAGCAGTTTATCTGGGACAGGACTCTACGAGCAGTACTTC.

The chain employs TRBV5-1 and TRBJ2-1, with D maybe TRBD1 (5 bases). This CDR3 has 16 amino acids. Trimming removed 3 bases from V and 5 bases from J, with 18 bases in between. Germline lookup yields CDR1 SGHRS and CDR2 YFSETQ. CDR3 sequence (DNA): TGCGCCAGCAGCTCGACAGATGACGGTTCCCACAATGAGCAGTTCTTC. Protein: CASSSTDDGSHNEQFF.

V usage is TRBV6-6 and J usage is TRBJ1-2, with D possibly matching TRBD1 (5 bases). The CDR3 extends over 12 amino acids. The ends were cut back, 8 bases at V and 1 base at J, with 8 bases in the middle. CDR1 is MNHNY and CDR2 is SVGAGI in the germline V gene (reference sequence). CDR3 protein: CASQTVNYGYTF. CDR3 nucleotides: TGTGCCAGCCAGACAGTTAACTATGGCTACACCTTC.